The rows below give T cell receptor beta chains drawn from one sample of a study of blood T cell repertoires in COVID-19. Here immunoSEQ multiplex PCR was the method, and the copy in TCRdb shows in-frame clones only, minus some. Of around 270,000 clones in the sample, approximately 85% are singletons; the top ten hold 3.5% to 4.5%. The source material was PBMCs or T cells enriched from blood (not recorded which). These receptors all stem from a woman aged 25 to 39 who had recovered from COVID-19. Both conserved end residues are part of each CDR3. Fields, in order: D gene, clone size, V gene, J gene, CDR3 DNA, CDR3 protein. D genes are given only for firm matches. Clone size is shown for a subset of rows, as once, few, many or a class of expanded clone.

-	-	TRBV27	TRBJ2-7	TGTGCCAGCAGTTCCCGACTGTCTTCCTACGAGCAGTACTTC	CASSSRLSSYEQYF
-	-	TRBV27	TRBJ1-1	TGTGCCAGCAGCCCCTTTGGGGGCCTGAACACTGAAGCTTTCTTT	CASSPFGGLNTEAFF
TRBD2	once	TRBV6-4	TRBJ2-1	TGTGCCAGCAGCCCAGAGGGGCTAGCGGGGGGGGGTGAGCAGTTCTTC	CASSPEGLAGGGEQFF
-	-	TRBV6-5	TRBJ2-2	TGTGCCAGCAGTTACTCGAAAAACAGGGAGGGGCTGTTTTTT	CASSYSKNREGLFF
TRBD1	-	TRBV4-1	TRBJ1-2	TGCGCCAGCAGCCAAGTCCCCACAGGGGGCGTGGGCTACACCTTC	CASSQVPTGGVGYTF
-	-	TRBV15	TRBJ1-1	TGTGCCACCACCCCCAGACAGGACTCTTATGAAGCTTTCTTT	CATTPRQDSYEAFF
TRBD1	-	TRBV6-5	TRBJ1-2	TGTGCCAGCAGTTACCCTCCGGGACAGGGGGATGGCTACACCTTC	CASSYPPGQGDGYTF
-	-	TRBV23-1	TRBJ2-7	TGCGCCAGCAGTCGTTTTGACATTAGCTCCTACGAGCAGTACTTC	CASSRFDISSYEQYF
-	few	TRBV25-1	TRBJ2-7	TGTGCCAGCAGTGGAGGGGGCGAGCAGTACTTC	CASSGGGEQYF
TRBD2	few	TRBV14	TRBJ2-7	TGTGCCAGCAGCCATGTGTCCCGGGGGGAGCGGATCTACGAGCAGTACTTC	CASSHVSRGERIYEQYF
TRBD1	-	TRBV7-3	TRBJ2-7	TGTGCCAGCAGCACAGGGACAGGGTACGAGCAGTACTTC	CASSTGTGYEQYF
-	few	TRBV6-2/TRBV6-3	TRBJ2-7	TGTGCCAGCAGCCATTCTAGCGTCGAGCAGTACTTC	CASSHSSVEQYF
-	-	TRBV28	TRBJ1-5	TGTGCCAGCAGTTTAATTGGCCCGATCGGCAATCAGCCCCAGCATTTT	CASSLIGPIGNQPQHF
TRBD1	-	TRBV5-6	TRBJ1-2	TGTGCCAGCAGCTTGAACAGGGGAGGCTACACCTTC	CASSLNRGGYTF
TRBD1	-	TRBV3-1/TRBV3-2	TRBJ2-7	TGTGCCAGCAGCCGCTCCGGGACAGGGGCCTACGAGCAGTACTTC	CASSRSGTGAYEQYF
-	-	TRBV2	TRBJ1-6	TGTGCCAGCAGTGAAGCTCGCAGCTCCTATAATTCACCCCTCCACTTT	CASSEARSSYNSPLHF
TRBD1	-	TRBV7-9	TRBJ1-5	TGTGCCAGCAGCTCACAGGGGGCAATAGGTCAGCCCCAGCATTTT	CASSSQGAIGQPQHF
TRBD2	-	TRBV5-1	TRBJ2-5	TGCGCCAGCAGCGAACAACTAGCGGGAGGCGAGACCCAGTACTTC	CASSEQLAGGETQYF
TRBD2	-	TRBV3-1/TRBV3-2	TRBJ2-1	TGTGCCAGCAGCCAGGCCTCTAGCGGGGGGGCCAAGAATGAGCAGTTCTTC	CASSQASSGGAKNEQFF
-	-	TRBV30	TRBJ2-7	TGTGCCTGGAGCCCCGGGGGGCATTCCTACGAGCAGTACTTC	CAWSPGGHSYEQYF
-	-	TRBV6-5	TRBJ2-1	TGTGCCAGCAGGGGGATTGGGAGCTCCTACAATGAGCAGTTCTTC	CASRGIGSSYNEQFF
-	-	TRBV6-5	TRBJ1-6	TGTGCCAGCAGTTATACAATCGATGGTTCACCCCTCCACTTT	CASSYTIDGSPLHF
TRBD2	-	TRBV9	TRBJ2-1	TGTGCCAGCAGCGTAGAAAGCGGGAGGGCAAACGAGCAGTTCTTC	CASSVESGRANEQFF
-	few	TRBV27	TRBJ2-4	TGTGCCAGCAGGAAGGAGTTCCGAAACATTCAGTACTTC	CASRKEFRNIQYF
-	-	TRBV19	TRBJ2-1	TGTGCCAGTAGTCTTCAGAACAATGAGCAGTTCTTC	CASSLQNNEQFF
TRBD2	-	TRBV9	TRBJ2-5	TGTGCCAGCAGCGTTGGTAGCGGGATCGGGACCCAGTACTTC	CASSVGSGIGTQYF
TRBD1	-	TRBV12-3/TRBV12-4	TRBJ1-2	TGTGCCAGCAGTAATGGACAGGGCTATGGCTACACCTTC	CASSNGQGYGYTF
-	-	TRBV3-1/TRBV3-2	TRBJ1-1	TGTGCCAGCAGCCAAGCCTTTACAGGGCACACTGAAGCTTTCTTT	CASSQAFTGHTEAFF
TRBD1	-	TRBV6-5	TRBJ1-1	TGTGCCAGCAGAGCCGGGACAGGGGGAAGGGCTTTCTTT	CASRAGTGGRAFF
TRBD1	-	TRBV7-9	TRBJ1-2	TGTGCCAGCAGCCGGGGACAGGAGATTCTTAACTATGGCTACACCTTC	CASSRGQEILNYGYTF
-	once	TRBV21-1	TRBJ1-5	TGTGCCAGCAGCAAAGGGAGACAGGGCCTCCAGCCCCAGCATTTT	CASSKGRQGLQPQHF
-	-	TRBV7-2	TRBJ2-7	TGTGCCAGCAGCTCTCTGGGCGCAGGGGCCGAGCAGTACTTC	CASSSLGAGAEQYF
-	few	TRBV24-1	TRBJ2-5	TGTGCCACCAGTGATTTAATGACAGATCAAGAGACCCAGTACTTC	CATSDLMTDQETQYF
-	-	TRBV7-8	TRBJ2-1	TGTGCCAGCAGCCAGATGCAGGGCTCCTACAATGAGCAGTTCTTC	CASSQMQGSYNEQFF
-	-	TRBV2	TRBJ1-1	TGTGCCAGCAGTGAAAAAAGGAATCTGAGCGGTGGTAGAGCTTTCTTT	CASSEKRNLSGGRAFF
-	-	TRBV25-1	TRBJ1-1	TGTGCCAGTCCAGGGCTGGACGACACTGAAGCTTTCTTT	CASPGLDDTEAFF
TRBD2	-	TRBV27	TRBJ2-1	TGTGCCAGCAGTCTCACTAGCGGGAGGGCTGATGAGCAGTTCTTC	CASSLTSGRADEQFF
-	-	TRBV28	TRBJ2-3	TGTGCCAGCAAAAACGACAGGCCCACAGATACGCAGTATTTT	CASKNDRPTDTQYF
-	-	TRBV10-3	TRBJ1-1	TGTGCCATCAGTGATGCCCAGACAGTGAACACTGAAGCTTTCTTT	CAISDAQTVNTEAFF
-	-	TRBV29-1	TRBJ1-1	TGCAGCGTTTTTGGAGGGCCTGAAGCTTTCTTT	CSVFGGPEAFF
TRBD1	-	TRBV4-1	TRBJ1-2	TGCGCCAGCAGCCCGATGACAGGGAACGGTGGCTACACCTTC	CASSPMTGNGGYTF
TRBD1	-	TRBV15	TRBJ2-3	TGTGCCACCAGCAGTCTTGGACAGGATGCAGATACGCAGTATTTT	CATSSLGQDADTQYF
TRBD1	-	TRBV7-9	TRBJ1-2	TGTGCCAGCAGCTCTTCGGACAGGGGGCAGGTCGGCTACACCTTC	CASSSSDRGQVGYTF
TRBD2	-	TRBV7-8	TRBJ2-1	TGTGCCAGCAGCTTATCACTAGCGGGAGTTCTCAATGAGCAGTTCTTC	CASSLSLAGVLNEQFF
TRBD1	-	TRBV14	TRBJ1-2	TGTGCCAGCAGCCAAGCCGGGACAGGGGGACAGGGCTACACCTTC	CASSQAGTGGQGYTF
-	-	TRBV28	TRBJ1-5	TGTGCCAGCAGTTTAGAGATTCAGCCCCAGCATTTT	CASSLEIQPQHF
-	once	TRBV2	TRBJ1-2	TGTGCCAGCAGTGCAGGGGAGCGCTATGGCTACACCTTC	CASSAGERYGYTF
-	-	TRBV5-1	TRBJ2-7	TGCGCCAGCAGCTTGGGGGACAAGGGTCCCGAGCAGTACTTC	CASSLGDKGPEQYF
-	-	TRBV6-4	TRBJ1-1	TGTGCCAGCAGTGCGGCAGGGGTGGGTACTGAAGCTTTCTTT	CASSAAGVGTEAFF
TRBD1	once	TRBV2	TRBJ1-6	TGTGCCAGCAGTGCCCAGGGGGCGCTGAATTCACCCCTCCACTTT	CASSAQGALNSPLHF
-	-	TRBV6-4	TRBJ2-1	TGTGCCAGCAGTGACTCGGACAGCCAGAATGAGCAGTTCTTC	CASSDSDSQNEQFF
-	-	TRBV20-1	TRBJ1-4	TGCAGTGCTAGTGGGCAGGTCGGCGAAAAACTGTTTTTT	CSASGQVGEKLFF
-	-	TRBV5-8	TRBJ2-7	TGTGCCAGCAGCTCACTGTACTTC	CASSSLYF
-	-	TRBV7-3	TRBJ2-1	TGTGCCAGCAGCCGTAATGAGCAGTTCTTC	CASSRNEQFF
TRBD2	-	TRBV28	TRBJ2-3	TGTGCCAGCAGTTTATCCGGGAGGGTAGGCACAGATACGCAGTATTTT	CASSLSGRVGTDTQYF